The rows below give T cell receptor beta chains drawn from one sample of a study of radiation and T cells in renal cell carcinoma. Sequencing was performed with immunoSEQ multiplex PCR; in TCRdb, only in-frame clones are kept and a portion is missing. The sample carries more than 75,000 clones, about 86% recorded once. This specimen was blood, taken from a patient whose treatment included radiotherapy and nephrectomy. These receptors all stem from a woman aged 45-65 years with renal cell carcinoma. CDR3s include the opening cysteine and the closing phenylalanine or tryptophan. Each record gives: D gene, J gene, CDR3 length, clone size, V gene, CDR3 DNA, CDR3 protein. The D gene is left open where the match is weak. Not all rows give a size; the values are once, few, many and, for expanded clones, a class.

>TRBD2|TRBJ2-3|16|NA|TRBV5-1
TGCGCCAGCAGCGCCGGACTAGCGGGACGCACAGATACGCAGTATTTT
CASSAGLAGRTDTQYF
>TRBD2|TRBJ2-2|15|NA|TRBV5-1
TGCGCCAGCCACGGACTAGCGGGCGACACCGGGGAGCTGTTTTTT
CASHGLAGDTGELFF
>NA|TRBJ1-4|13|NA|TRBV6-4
TGTGCCAGCAGTGCCAACAGTGGGGAAAAACTGTTTTTT
CASSANSGEKLFF
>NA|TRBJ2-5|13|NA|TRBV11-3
TGTGCCAGCAGCTTAGCTGTGTGGGAGACCCAGTACTTC
CASSLAVWETQYF
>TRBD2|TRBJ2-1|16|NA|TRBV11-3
TGTGCCAGCAGCCCCGTGTGGACTAGCGGGTACAATGAGCAGTTCTTC
CASSPVWTSGYNEQFF
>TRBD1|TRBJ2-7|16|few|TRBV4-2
TGTGCCAGCAGCCAAGAACCGGGACAGGGGAGTTACGAGCAGTACTTC
CASSQEPGQGSYEQYF
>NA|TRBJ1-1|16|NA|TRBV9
TGTGCCAGCAGCGTAGGCGCAGGGGAAAGTAGAACTGAAGCTTTCTTT
CASSVGAGESRTEAFF
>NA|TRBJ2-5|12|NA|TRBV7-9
TGTGCCACCACGGGACCGCAAGAGACCCAGTACTTC
CATTGPQETQYF
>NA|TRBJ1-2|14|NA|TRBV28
TGTGCCAGCACCCCCGGAGGGGAGGCCTATGGCTACACCTTC
CASTPGGEAYGYTF
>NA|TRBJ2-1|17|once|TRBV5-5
TGTGCCAGCAGCTTGGTTCGGGGGGCTGGATCCTACAATGAGCAGTTCTTC
CASSLVRGAGSYNEQFF
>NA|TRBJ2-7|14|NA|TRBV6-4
TGTGCCAGCAGTGAGGTGGGAGATAGATACGAGCAGTACTTC
CASSEVGDRYEQYF
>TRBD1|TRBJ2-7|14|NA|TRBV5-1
TGCGCCAGCAGCCTAACGGACAGGACCTACGAGCAGTACTTC
CASSLTDRTYEQYF
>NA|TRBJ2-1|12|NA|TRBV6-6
TGTGCCACCCGGACCCCGGGGAATGAGCAGTTCTTC
CATRTPGNEQFF
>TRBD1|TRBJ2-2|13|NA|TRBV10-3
TGTGCCATCACCCAGGGGGCTCCCGGGGAGCTGTTTTTT
CAITQGAPGELFF
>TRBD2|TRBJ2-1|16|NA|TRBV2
TGTGCCAGCAGTGCCGATAGCGGGGGGGCCCCCTATGAGCAGTTCTTC
CASSADSGGAPYEQFF
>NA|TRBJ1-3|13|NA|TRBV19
TGTGCCAGCCAAAGGACGGGTGGAAACACCATATATTTT
CASQRTGGNTIYF
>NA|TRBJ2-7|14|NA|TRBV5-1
TGCGCCAGCAGCTTGGGTCAGGGCTCTCAGGGGCAGTACTTC
CASSLGQGSQGQYF
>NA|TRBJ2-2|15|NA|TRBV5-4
TGTGCCAGCAGCCTCGATTGGGGGAACACCGGGGAGCTGTTTTTT
CASSLDWGNTGELFF
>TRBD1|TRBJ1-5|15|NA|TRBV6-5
TGTGCCAGCAGACCACAGGGGGCGGCGGATCAGCCCCAGCATTTT
CASRPQGAADQPQHF
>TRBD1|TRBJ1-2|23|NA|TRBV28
TGTGCCAGCAGTGCTCCTGGAGGGACAGAGGTGTGGGTTCGCCAACGGGAAAACTATGGCTACACCTTC
CASSAPGGTEVWVRQRENYGYTF
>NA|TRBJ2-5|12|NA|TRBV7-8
TGTGCCTTAGGTACCAGCCAAGAGACCCAGTACTTC
CALGTSQETQYF
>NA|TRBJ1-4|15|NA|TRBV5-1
TGCGCCAGCATCCCCGACGGTACAACTAATGAAAAACTGTTTTTT
CASIPDGTTNEKLFF
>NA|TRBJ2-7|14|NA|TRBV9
TGTGCCAGCAGCGTCCAGGGGATACCCTACGAGCAGTACTTC
CASSVQGIPYEQYF
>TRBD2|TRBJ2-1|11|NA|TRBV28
TGTGCCCCAGGCAGCGGGGATGAGCAGTTCTTC
CAPGSGDEQFF
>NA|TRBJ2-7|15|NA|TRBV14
TGTGCCAGCAGCCAAGATTTGAGGAGCTCCTACGAGCAGTACTTC
CASSQDLRSSYEQYF
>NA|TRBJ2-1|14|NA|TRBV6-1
TGTGCCGGGGCCAGGGCACAATTCGGCAATGAGCAGTTCTTC
CAGARAQFGNEQFF
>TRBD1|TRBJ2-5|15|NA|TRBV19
TGTGCCAGTAGTACCGGGACAGGATACCAAGAGACCCAGTACTTC
CASSTGTGYQETQYF
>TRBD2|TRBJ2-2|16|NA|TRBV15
TGTGCCACCAGCAGAGATGTGAGCGGGGCTACCGGGGAGCTGTTTTTT
CATSRDVSGATGELFF
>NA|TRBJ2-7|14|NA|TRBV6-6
TGTGCCTCCAAGGTACGGGCGAACTCCTACGAGCAGTACTTC
CASKVRANSYEQYF
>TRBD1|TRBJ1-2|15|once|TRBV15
TGTGCCACCAGCAGAGAGACAGGGAGTGATTATGGCTACACCTTC
CATSRETGSDYGYTF
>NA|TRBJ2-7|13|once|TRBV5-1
TGCGCCAGCAGCCCACAGGTCTCCTACGAGCAGTACTTC
CASSPQVSYEQYF
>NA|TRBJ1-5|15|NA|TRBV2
TGTGCCAGCAGCTATCTAACAGGGTCCGCTCAGCCCCAGCATTTT
CASSYLTGSAQPQHF
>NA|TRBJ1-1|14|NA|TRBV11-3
TGTGCCAGCAGCTTGGGCAGGGCCAACACTGAAGCTTTCTTT
CASSLGRANTEAFF
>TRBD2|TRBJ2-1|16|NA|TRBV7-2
TGTGCCAGCAGCTTAGTAGGCGGGGGGCCGACTAATGAGCAGTTCTTC
CASSLVGGGPTNEQFF
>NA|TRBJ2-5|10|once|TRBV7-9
TGTGCCATCGAGGGGTGGGCCCAGTACTTC
CAIEGWAQYF
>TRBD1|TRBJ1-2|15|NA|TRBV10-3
TGTGCCATCAGTGAATCGGGACAGGGGGCGGTTGGCTACACCTTC
CAISESGQGAVGYTF
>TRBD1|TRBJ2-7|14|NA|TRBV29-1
TGCAGCCACGACCCTAGGGACAGGGGCTACGAGCAGTACTTC
CSHDPRDRGYEQYF
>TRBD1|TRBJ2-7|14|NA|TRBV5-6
TGTGCCAGCAGCTTGGTACAGGGGAAATACGAGCAGTACTTC
CASSLVQGKYEQYF
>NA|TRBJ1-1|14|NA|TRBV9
TGTGCCAGCAGCGTTTCTCCCCAGGGCACTGAAGCTTTCTTT
CASSVSPQGTEAFF
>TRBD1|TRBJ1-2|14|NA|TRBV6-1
TGTGCCAGCACAACGGGGGGACAGAACTATGGCTACACCTTC
CASTTGGQNYGYTF
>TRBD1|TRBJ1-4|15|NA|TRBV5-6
TGTGCCAGCACTTTCGGGACAGGGTGGGGTGAAAAACTGTTTTTT
CASTFGTGWGEKLFF
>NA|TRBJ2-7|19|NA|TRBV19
TGTGCCAGTAGTCCTCGGGTCTGGAGCGTCAAGGGCCGAGCAGACGAGCAGTACTTC
CASSPRVWSVKGRADEQYF
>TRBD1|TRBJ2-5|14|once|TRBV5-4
TGTGCCAGCAGCAAGGACAGGGGGCGAGAGACCCAGTACTTC
CASSKDRGRETQYF
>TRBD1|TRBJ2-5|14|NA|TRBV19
TGTGCCAGTAGTATGGGACAGAATCAAGAGACCCAGTACTTC
CASSMGQNQETQYF
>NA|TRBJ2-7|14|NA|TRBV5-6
TGTGCCAGCAGCACTGGGACGGAGGTCCACGAGCAGTACTTC
CASSTGTEVHEQYF
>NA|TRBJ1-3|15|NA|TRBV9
TGCGCCAGCAGTGAGGTGGGCCACTCTGGAAACACCATATATTTT
CASSEVGHSGNTIYF
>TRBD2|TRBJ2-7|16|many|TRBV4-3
TGCGCCAGCAGCCTGCAACATTCTAGCGGGCCCTACGAGCAGTACTTC
CASSLQHSSGPYEQYF
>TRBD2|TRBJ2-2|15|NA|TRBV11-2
TGTGCCAGCAGCCCCAACGTAGCGGGGGCCGGGGAGCTGTTTTTT
CASSPNVAGAGELFF
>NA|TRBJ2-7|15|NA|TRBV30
TGTGCCTGGAGGAGGGCAGGGGGGCCGGAGGGCGAGCAGTACTTC
CAWRRAGGPEGEQYF
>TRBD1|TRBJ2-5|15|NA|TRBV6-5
TGTGCCAGCAGGCGCTCCGGGACAGGGTACGAGACCCAGTACTTC
CASRRSGTGYETQYF
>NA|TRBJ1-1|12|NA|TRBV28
TGTGCCAGCAGTCCGTCGAACACTGAAGCTTTCTTT
CASSPSNTEAFF
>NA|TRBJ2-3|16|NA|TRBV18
TGTGCCAGCTCACCAATCCCCTCTGAGGCGGGTGATACGCAGTATTTT
CASSPIPSEAGDTQYF
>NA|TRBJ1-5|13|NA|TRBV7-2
TGTGCCAGCAGCCGAGGGGGGAGGCAGCCCCAGCATTTT
CASSRGGRQPQHF
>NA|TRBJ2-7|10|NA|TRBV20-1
TGCAGTGCCACCGACTACGAGCAGTACTTC
CSATDYEQYF
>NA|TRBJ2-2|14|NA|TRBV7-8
TGTGCCAGCAGCTTATATCTGCAGACCGGGGAGCTGTTTTTT
CASSLYLQTGELFF